Each of the 24 T cell receptor beta chains below was sequenced from the same sample in a study of cytomegalovirus exposure and HLA in healthy donors. Use of 60 Vbeta and 13 Jbeta primers characterized the PCR. The table came from immunoSEQ multiplex PCR; TCRdb's copy has only in-frame clones and leaves some out. The sample totals 150,000 to 200,000 clones. The specimen sequenced was PBMCs. These receptors were collected from a woman aged 55-70 years in good health and CMV-seronegative.

This sequence joins TRBV18 and TRBJ1-1; D unresolved. V lost 4 bases to trimming and J lost 4 bases, with 13 bases between them. This CDR3 region has 14 residues. Germline CDR1 and CDR2: KGHSH and LQKENI. CDR3 loop: CASSLIEGSTEAFF. Here the CDR3 DNA reads TGTGCCAGCTCACTAATCGAAGGGAGCACTGAAGCTTTCTTT.

V usage is TRBV4-1 and J usage is TRBJ1-5; 7 nucleotides line up with TRBD1. CDR1 and CDR2 (germline): MGHRA, YSYEKL. There are 15 residues in the CDR3. After removal of 4 bases from V and 4 bases from J, the junction contained 7 bases not matched to a gene. CDR3 sequence: CASSLRTGQNQPQHF. The CDR3, as DNA: TGCGCCAGCAGCCTTCGAACGGGACAGAATCAGCCCCAGCATTTT.

The chain is built from TRBV7-6 and TRBJ2-2; D is unclear. The CDR3 length is 14 residues. V lost 5 bases to trimming and J lost 3 bases, with 10 bases between them. The germline CDR1 and CDR2 sequences are SGHVS and FNYEAQ. For the CDR3, the DNA is TGTGCCAGCAGCCCCTTTGCGGACACCGGGGAGCTGTTTTTT. Translation: CASSPFADTGELFF.

The chain has TRBV11-2 and TRBJ1-1, with D maybe TRBD1 (6 bases). The V gene's germline CDR1 is SGHAT and CDR2 FQNNGV. V was pared by 4 bases and J by 1 base, with 25 bases between. This CDR3 has 19 residues. CDR3 bases: TGTGCCAGCAGCTCAGGATACGGAGCCATAACACAGGGGAACACTGAAGCTTTCTTT. This codes for CASSSGYGAITQGNTEAFF.

The gene calls are TRBV2 and TRBJ2-2, with 8 bases that match TRBD1. Germline V CDR1 and CDR2: SNHLY, FYNNEI. The J segment lost 5 bases and the V segment lost 5 bases, leaving 7 bases of the junction unmatched. CDR3 length: 15 amino acids. This CDR3 is CASSPHWTGTGELFF. The DNA for the CDR3 is TGTGCCAGCAGTCCTCACTGGACAGGGACCGGGGAGCTGTTTTTT.

The chain carries TRBV11-2 and TRBJ2-7; no firm D call. Germline-derived CDR1 and CDR2 are SGHAT and FQNNGV. The CDR3 covers 12 residues. V lost 7 bases, J lost 4 bases, and 11 bases lay in between. CDR3 amino acids: CASTPTSYEQYF. The CDR3 bases are TGTGCCAGCACCCCAACGAGTTACGAGCAGTACTTC. The whole variable domain, remainder taken from reference TRBV11-2 and TRBJ2-7, is EAGVAQSPRYKIIEKRQSVAFWCNPISGHATLYWYQQILGQGPKLLIQFQNNGVVDDSQLPKDRFSAERLKGVDSTLKIQPAKLEDSAVYLCASTPTSYEQYFGPGTRLTVT.

The chain combines TRBV5-1 with TRBJ1-4, with TRBD1 matching 10 bases. This CDR3 spans 13 amino acids. The germline V gene has CDR1 SGHRS and CDR2 YFSETQ. J gave up 6 bases and V 10 bases, and 6 bases lay outside the gene matches. CDR3 coding DNA: TGCGCCTCAAGGACAGGGGGACATGAAAAACTGTTTTTT. It yields the protein CASRTGGHEKLFF.

The V and J genes are TRBV9 and TRBJ2-7; 12 positions agree with TRBD1. After removal of 2 bases from V and 5 bases from J, the junction contained 2 bases not matched to a gene. Germline loops: CDR1 SGDLS, CDR2 YYNGEE. The CDR3 sequence is 14 residues long. This chain's CDR3 is CASSVGDRGHEQYF. The CDR3 bases are TGTGCCAGCAGCGTTGGGGACAGGGGGCACGAGCAGTACTTC.

The rearrangement links TRBV5-4 to TRBJ2-5; maybe TRBD2 (6 bases). V lost 4 bases and J 5 bases, leaving 21 bases between the germline ends. Germline CDR1 reads SGHNT; CDR2 reads YYREEE (reference sequence). The CDR3 has 16 amino acids. The CDR3, as DNA: TGTGCCAGCAGCCGTGGGGGTAGTGTAGGAGGGGAGACCCAGTACTTC. Protein product: CASSRGGSVGGETQYF. The full variable domain, completed using reference TRBV5-4 and TRBJ2-5, is ETGVTQSPTHLIKTRGQQVTLRCSSQSGHNTVSWYQQALGQGPQFIFQYYREEENGRGNFPPRFSGLQFPNYSSELNVNALELDDSALYLCASSRGGSVGGETQYFGPGTRLLVL.

V and J are TRBV6-5 and TRBJ1-6, with D unclear. The CDR3 totals 13 residues. Per the germline V gene, CDR1 is MNHEY and CDR2 is SVGAGI. The V end was cut by 0 bases, the J end by 7 bases, with 4 bases between. The CDR3 is CASSYSRNSPLHF. CDR3 bases: TGTGCCAGCAGTTACTCGCGGAATTCACCCCTCCACTTT.

CDR3 protein: CASSPTGWRGTEAFF. Here the CDR3 DNA reads TGTGCCAGTAGTCCGACAGGGTGGAGGGGGACTGAAGCTTTCTTT. The V call is TRBV19, the J call TRBJ1-1; 7 bases map to TRBD1. The CDR3 has 15 amino acids. Germline V gives CDR1 LNHDA, CDR2 SQIVND (reference sequence). The ends lost 5 bases at V and 5 bases at J; junction bases unmatched: 11.

The chain couples TRBV2 to TRBJ2-1; 9 bases agree with TRBD2. Germline loops: CDR1 SNHLY, CDR2 FYNNEI. The CDR3 loop spans 14 amino acids. Unmatched junction bases numbered 5, after V lost 7 bases and J lost 4 bases. CDR3: CASMRLAGYNEQFF. CDR3 in DNA: TGTGCCAGCATGAGGCTAGCGGGGTACAATGAGCAGTTCTTC.

The chain recombines TRBV13 with TRBJ2-7; 7 bases fit TRBD1. The CDR3 sequence is 13 residues long. Germline V gene data show CDR1 as PRHDT and CDR2 as FYEKMQ (reference sequence). J gave up 2 bases and V 5 bases, and 3 bases lay outside the gene matches. The CDR3 region is CASSPTGPYEQYF. In nucleotides, the CDR3 is TGTGCCAGCAGCCCGACAGGGCCCTACGAGCAGTACTTC.

The chain uses TRBV4-3 and TRBJ2-5; 9 bases align to TRBD2. V shed 5 bases, J shed 7 bases, and the junction held 20 bases outside the gene matches. Germline CDR1 and CDR2: LGHNA and YSLEER. CDR3 size: 18 residues. The CDR3 is CASSYELGDAGGPGTQYF. The DNA for the CDR3 is TGCGCCAGCAGCTACGAACTTGGCGACGCGGGGGGGCCGGGGACCCAGTACTTC.

V and J are TRBV29-1 and TRBJ2-4; D possibly corresponds to TRBD1 (5 bases). Trimming cost V 4 bases and J 4 bases, with 14 bases left between them. This CDR3 has 14 amino acids. Germline lookup yields CDR1 SQVTM and CDR2 ANQGSEA. The DNA of the CDR3 is TGCAGCGTTGGAGTGACAGCGTCAAAAAACATTCAGTACTTC. This sequence encodes CSVGVTASKNIQYF.

The chain is built from TRBV6-5 and TRBJ1-6, with TRBD1 matching 9 bases. CDR1 is MNHEY, CDR2 SVGAGI, per germline. Trimming took 6 bases from V and 10 from J; bases not matched to a gene: 7. The CDR3 extends over 14 amino acids. The CDR3 region is CASSPRDRASPLHF. The CDR3 coding sequence is TGTGCCAGCAGCCCAAGGGACAGGGCCTCACCCCTCCACTTT.

The rearrangement joins TRBV5-1 to TRBJ2-7; 7 bases align to TRBD1. Trimming removed 1 base from V and 2 bases from J; junction bases left unmatched: 12. Germline V CDR1 and CDR2: SGHRS, YFSETQ. CDR3 length: 17 residues. The CDR3 loop reads CASSLILGGTVPYEQYF. The CDR3 DNA reads as TGCGCCAGCAGCTTGATTCTAGGTGGGACAGTCCCCTACGAGCAGTACTTC.

J is TRBJ1-4 and V is TRBV19; 7 bases are a match to TRBD1. This CDR3 has 13 amino acids. CDR1 is LNHDA and CDR2 is SQIVND in the germline V gene (reference sequence). V dropped 4 bases and J dropped 8; count of bases not matched to a gene: 4. CDR3 DNA: TGTGCCAGTAGTAACAGGGGTAGGGAAAAACTGTTTTTT. Translation gives CASSNRGREKLFF. Drawing the rest from reference TRBV19 and TRBJ1-4, the complete variable domain is DGGITQSPKYLFRKEGQNVTLSCEQNLNHDAMYWYRQDPGQGLRLIYYSQIVNDFQKGDIAEGYSVSREKKESFPLTVTSAQKNPTAFYLCASSNRGREKLFFGSGTQLSVL.

The CDR3 DNA reads as TGTGCCAGTAGTGACAGGGTTTATAGCAATCAGCCCCAGCATTTT. The encoded protein is CASSDRVYSNQPQHF. V is TRBV19 and J is TRBJ1-5; 7 bases are a match to TRBD1. The V and J ends lost 5 bases and 0 bases, in that order; junction bases with no gene match: 4. The CDR3 consists of 15 residues. Germline values: CDR1 LNHDA, CDR2 SQIVND (reference sequence).

This chain joins TRBV7-6 and TRBJ2-3; D is ambiguous. This CDR3 has 14 amino acids. Trimming cost V 1 base and J 4 bases, with 9 bases left between them. CDR1 and CDR2 from the germline V gene are SGHVS and FNYEAQ. The CDR3 DNA is TGTGCCAGCAGCTTAGGAACAACCGCAGATACGCAGTATTTT. Translating gives CASSLGTTADTQYF. The full variable domain, with the rest looked up from reference TRBV7-6 and TRBJ2-3, is GAGVSQSPRYKVTKRGQDVALRCDPISGHVSLYWYRQALGQGPEFLTYFNYEAQQDKSGLPNDRFSAERPEGSISTLTIQRTEQRDSAMYRCASSLGTTADTQYFGPGTRLTVL.

The chain joins TRBV2 to TRBJ2-2, with 8 bases matching TRBD2. V shed 6 bases and J 5 bases; nucleotides not matched to a gene: 5. Germline lookup yields CDR1 SNHLY and CDR2 FYNNEI. The CDR3 has 14 residues. The CDR3, as DNA: TGTGCCAGCAGGAGCGGGAGCGGGACCGGGGAGCTGTTTTTT. The encoded protein is CASRSGSGTGELFF.

The rearrangement uses TRBV28 and TRBJ2-1, with TRBD2 matching over 11 bases. The germline CDR1 and CDR2 sequences are MDHEN and SYDVKM. This CDR3 region has 14 residues. Trimming at V came to 3 bases and at J to 10 bases, leaving 5 bases not matched to a gene. The CDR3 here is CASSFSGGAEEQFF. CDR3 coding DNA: TGTGCCAGCAGTTTTAGCGGGGGGGCGGAAGAGCAGTTCTTC.

The chain recombines TRBV5-4 with TRBJ2-7, with D uncertain. CDR3 length equals 14 residues. The germline CDR1 and CDR2 sequences are SGHNT and YYREEE (reference sequence). V lost 4 bases and J 0 bases, leaving 11 bases between the germline ends. The DNA of the CDR3 is TGTGCCAGCAGCCCTCGAGTAGACTCCTACGAGCAGTACTTC. Its translation: CASSPRVDSYEQYF.

The chain recombines TRBV25-1 with TRBJ2-3, with TRBD1 matching over 7 bases. V gave up 5 bases and J gave up 4 bases; unmatched junction bases: 3. Per the germline V gene, CDR1 is MGHDK and CDR2 is SYGVNS. The CDR3 consists of 13 residues. The CDR3 region is CASSSQGPDTQYF. The CDR3 bases are TGTGCCAGCAGTTCACAGGGGCCAGATACGCAGTATTTT. Full variable domain (missing parts from reference TRBV25-1 and TRBJ2-3): EADIYQTPRYLVIGTGKKITLECSQTMGHDKMYWYQQDPGMELHLIHYSYGVNSTEKGDLSSESTVSRIRTEHFPLTLESARPSHTSQYLCASSSQGPDTQYFGPGTRLTVL.